This T cell receptor (beta chain) was retrieved from a study of cytomegalovirus exposure and HLA in healthy donors (dated by TCRdb to the late 2010s). With regard to the full study: In an earlier analysis of roughly 590 of the donors, about 260 Gb of sequence data and 90 million to 130 million unique TCR beta sequences from about 179 million T cells were reported. To predict cytomegalovirus infection status, the study combined high-throughput TCR immunosequencing, statistical association of individual TCRs with disease status, and machine learning. A separate validation cohort of roughly 130 different subjects was used in addition to the roughly 640-subject first cohort. Donor age, sex, ethnicity and CMV serostatus were compiled together with the repertoire data. In an earlier analysis of more than 550 of the donors, high-throughput TCR beta sequencing was used to judge whether each TCR beta V gene segment behaved as functional or pseudogenic. A handful of DR-DQ haplotypes were handled as single units for association and clustering because linkage in the cohort was strong. The later analysis used no new phenotypic data to find candidate immune exposures, relying instead on TCR beta sequences and their occurrence across donors. The number of typed donors differed by locus: 629-630 for A, B, C, DRB1 and DQB1; approximately 540 for DQA1; 606 for DPA1; and some 430 for DPB1. A later genetic analysis used genome-wide SNP genotypes for about three fifths of the 666 donors, treating that subset as a discovery cohort. The T cell repertoires of around 670 subjects were profiled by immunosequencing and related to cytomegalovirus serostatus. Of the 300 to 450 genotyped donors, approximately 80% were placed in the genetic ancestry cluster associated with self-reported Caucasian donors. HLA typing included class I and class II loci at four-digit resolution. All discovery cohort repertoires had been generated on a single sequencing platform. The aim of the study was to test whether cataloging public T cell receptors could identify signatures of past pathogen exposure. Across around 400 genotyped donors of the cohort, an average of about 220,000 unique TCR beta nucleotide sequences per donor were sequenced, and approximately 17% of those sequences were non-productive. An early release that covered 500 to 800 HLA-typed donors contained about 300 gigabases of sequencing data and 80 million or so unique TCR sequences. A later analysis re-examined previously published TCR beta repertoires from around 670 donors and added high-resolution HLA genotyping to investigate patterns of TCR occurrence. Results and caveats for the whole study, not just this receptor: In an earlier analysis of 450 to 750 of the donors, most TCR beta V segments appeared in productive rearrangements about 90% or about 30% of the time, broadly matching IMGT annotations. Immune exposure information for the cohort was limited to CMV serostatus. V-gene and J-gene trimming of TCR beta chains was associated with a missense DCLRE1C variant in a later genetic analysis, and the association was replicated in an independent cohort. In a later analysis, HLA-associated TCR beta chains were found to be more clonally expanded and to have lower generation probabilities than equally common non-associated chains. Sequencing depth was assumed to be roughly uniform across donors in the presence/absence analyses, though that assumption may not hold. The authors suggested that the approach could potentially be generalized to other disease states and immunological phenotypes. In both the original and validation cohorts, the classifier was reported to diagnose cytomegalovirus status with high specificity and sensitivity. A further reported finding was that TCR beta sequences accurately predicted the HLA-A and HLA-B alleles for most subjects in the first cohort. In a later analysis, most CMV-associated TCR beta chains were found to appear HLA-restricted, with HLA associations seemingly driven largely by CMV exposure. Some IMGT-functional V segments, including TRBV6-2 and TRBV6-3, could not be distinguished by the 87-base-pair reads and were therefore excluded. Because HLA typing was unavailable for some donors at each locus, only the typed subset was used in association tests. In this cohort, only TCR beta chains were sequenced, and detectable features were limited by the absence of alpha or paired-chain data. Most TCR sequences were observed very rarely across donors, whereas some public TCRs were present in many individuals. A later analysis reported that several top co-occurrence clusters appeared linked to parvovirus B19, influenza, CMV and Epstein-Barr virus. Strong co-occurrence of HLA alleles, especially DR and DQ, made assigning TCR associations to individual alleles difficult. A later analysis found that TCR association rates varied across HLA loci, with DRB1 alleles showing the most associated TCRs and HLA-C alleles the fewest. A later genetic analysis reported fewer N-insertions in productive TCRs among donors in an Asian-associated ancestry cluster than the approximately 700-donor mean. The study listed 164 TCR beta chains as associated with cytomegalovirus. At a false discovery rate of 0.05, a later analysis linked roughly 17,000 TCR beta sequences to specific HLA alleles. A cluster of highly shared sequence variants was judged likely to represent a technical artifact of the sequencing pipeline. In vitro tests confirmed that three of the cytomegalovirus-associated TCR beta chains recognize cytomegalovirus antigens. Correlated functional status among segregating V segments might be attributable to linkage disequilibrium, but an unknown experimental factor could not be ruled out. Over 15 rarely observed V segments, including chromosome 9 orphons, were excluded from the earlier analysis of about 610 of the donors because counts were too low.

Library construction relied on the immunoSEQ multiplex PCR assay. For the multiplex PCR, a mixture combining 60 forward primers for TCR Vbeta segments and 13 reverse primers for TCR Jbeta segments was used. The CDR3 region of rearranged TCR beta genes was amplified from genomic DNA by a multiplex PCR assay. The amplified TCR beta libraries were sequenced on the Illumina HiSeq System as 87-base-pair reads. On the authors' methods: A later analysis tallied around 80 million unique TCR beta chains across the 666 repertoires, and about 10 million of those chains were shared by two or more donors. Raw reads were error-corrected and collapsed into unique sequences by a nearest-neighbor algorithm in which closely related sequences were merged to remove PCR and sequencing errors. CDR3 sequences were aligned to IMGT reference sequences to assign V, D and J gene segments. Each retained sequence needed at least a six-nucleotide match to both a V gene segment and a J gene segment. Rearrangements were called productive when the CDR3 lacked stop codons and stayed in frame with V and J; all others were non-productive. Following IMGT convention, CDR3 was defined as the stretch from the second conserved V-encoded cysteine to the conserved J-encoded phenylalanine. Sequences without an unambiguous match to a single V gene segment were excluded from the earlier analysis of a few hundred of the donors. In an earlier analysis of around 600 of the donors, V segments were called functional above 56.7% productive rearrangements and were called segregating when the between-donor standard deviation exceeded 5%. A statistical classification framework was built for diagnosing cytomegalovirus status from the catalog of TCR beta chain sequences. In a later analysis, TCR nucleotide sequences were compared against IMGT/GENE-DB human TR gene sequences so that V and J genes could be assigned. Using the TCRdist pipeline, a later analysis assigned CDR3 sequences along with most-parsimonious VDJ recombination scenarios. A later analysis defined each TCR beta chain by its CDR3 amino acid sequence plus V-gene family, and excluded reads lacking a unique V-gene family. As a way to deal with suspected cross-contamination and a sequencing artifact, a later analysis dropped 450 to 600 nucleotide sequences that were highly shared and had low generation probability. In a later analysis, a clonal expansion index was calculated for each public chain from normalized within-repertoire ranks of inferred template counts. Generation probabilities in a later analysis came from a VDJ recombination model fitted to out-of-frame rearrangements, and those results were checked against IGoR. In a later analysis, hypergeometric tests were used to score TCR-TCR, TCR-HLA and TCR-CMV co-occurrence, with a repertoire-size bias correction applied to TCR pairs. False discovery rates were estimated in a later analysis by permuting HLA or CMV assignments 20 times. A later analysis grouped co-occurring TCRs with DBSCAN, adding TCRdist sequence similarity when clustering within HLA-allele-positive subsets. Co-occurrence clustering excluded repertoires with fewer than 30,000 or more than 120,000 public chains, plus five with anomalous nucleotide sharing. TCRdb provides this immuneACCESS table in a form limited to in-frame rearrangements. Some clones are lacking; in checked studies, under half of them reflect an unresolved V gene, and why the rest are absent is not known. The V and J calls and clone size were taken over from that table, and D and trimming were inferred from the DNA. The sample's table lists a count of roughly 100,000 clones. About 3% of the sample goes to the ten largest clones.

CDR1 and CDR2, per the germline V gene (reference sequence), are SGHKS and YYEKEE. The CDR3, cysteine through phenylalanine, is 14 amino acids long. Only CDR3 DNA is held: 42 bases, read in frame from base 1. V is cut back by 5 bases and J by 9 bases, with 8 bases in the junction unmatched. The cohort was made up of around 720 healthy bone marrow donors. Cohort members were all nominally healthy when sampled, although unrecorded immune exposures were likely present. The donor was CMV seronegative and belonged to the group of approximately 320 seronegative cohort members. Each donor provided a peripheral blood sample, and peripheral blood mononuclear cells were used for TCR beta sequencing. Genomic DNA was extracted from the blood cell samples with the Qiagen DNeasy Blood Extraction Kit. Of note for this clone: No antigen is known for it.

The sequence derives from a man in his forties or fifties in good health and CMV-seronegative. The chain joins TRBV5-5 to TRBJ1-6; 7 central bases correspond to TRBD1. Sequenced material: PBMCs. The bases are TGTGCCAGCAGGCGACAGGGCGTCGGTTCACCCCTCCACTTT. The resulting protein is CASRRQGVGSPLHF.